The rows below give T cell receptor beta chains drawn from one sample of a study of T cells in narcolepsy. The method was immunoSEQ multiplex PCR; TCRdb's version includes in-frame clones alone and lacks a portion of them. The repertoire holds over 15,000 clones, about 85% seen once, with 35% to 40% in the top ten. Specimen: memory (CD45RA-) CD4+ T cells from blood. Source of these receptors: a human donor in good health. Both conserved end residues are part of each CDR3. The D gene is left open where the match is weak. Clone size appears in some rows only: once, few, many, or a class for an expanded clone.

J gene: TRBJ1-1
D gene: TRBD1
clone size: NA
V gene: TRBV4-1
CDR3 DNA: TGCGCCAGCAGCCAAGTGGGACAGGGGAACACTGAAGCTTTCTTT
CDR3 protein: CASSQVGQGNTEAFF

J gene: TRBJ1-2
D gene: NA
clone size: NA
V gene: TRBV6-1
CDR3 DNA: TGTGCCAGCTTCCGGGCAGGCGACTATGGCTACACCTTC
CDR3 protein: CASFRAGDYGYTF

J gene: TRBJ1-4
D gene: NA
clone size: NA
V gene: TRBV30
CDR3 DNA: TGTGCCTGGAAATTCGGTGACGGAGTCGAAAAACTGTTTTTT
CDR3 protein: CAWKFGDGVEKLFF

J gene: TRBJ2-3
D gene: NA
clone size: few
V gene: TRBV11-2
CDR3 DNA: TGTGCCAGCAGCCCACGGACCAAGACAGATACGCAGTATTTT
CDR3 protein: CASSPRTKTDTQYF

J gene: TRBJ2-5
D gene: NA
clone size: NA
V gene: TRBV27
CDR3 DNA: TGTGCCACCAAAGCAGGGTTGGGGGAGACCCAGTACTTC
CDR3 protein: CATKAGLGETQYF

J gene: TRBJ1-2
D gene: NA
clone size: NA
V gene: TRBV4-1
CDR3 DNA: TGCGCCAGCAGCCAAGAGGCCACGACAGCAGGAGGCTACACCTTC
CDR3 protein: CASSQEATTAGGYTF

J gene: TRBJ1-3
D gene: NA
clone size: NA
V gene: TRBV19
CDR3 DNA: TGTGCCAGTAGTCAAGACAGACACTCTGGAAACACCATATATTTT
CDR3 protein: CASSQDRHSGNTIYF

J gene: TRBJ1-1
D gene: NA
clone size: NA
V gene: TRBV30
CDR3 DNA: TGTGCCTGGAGTGTACGGGGGCAGAACACTGAAGCTTTCTTT
CDR3 protein: CAWSVRGQNTEAFF

J gene: TRBJ1-2
D gene: TRBD1
clone size: NA
V gene: TRBV6-1
CDR3 DNA: TGTGCCAGCCGACAGGGATCCTATGGCTACACCTTC
CDR3 protein: CASRQGSYGYTF

J gene: TRBJ2-7
D gene: NA
clone size: once
V gene: TRBV2
CDR3 DNA: TGTGCCAGCAGTCTTTACAGGGAAGGATACGAGCAGTACTTC
CDR3 protein: CASSLYREGYEQYF

J gene: TRBJ2-2
D gene: TRBD2
clone size: NA
V gene: TRBV6-5
CDR3 DNA: TGTGCCACAGGACCGCTACTAGCGGGGGGGGAGCTGTTTTTT
CDR3 protein: CATGPLLAGGELFF

J gene: TRBJ1-1
D gene: NA
clone size: NA
V gene: TRBV30
CDR3 DNA: TGTGCCTGGAGCGACGAGGGGTGGGCTTTCTTT
CDR3 protein: CAWSDEGWAFF

J gene: TRBJ2-1
D gene: TRBD2
clone size: NA
V gene: TRBV5-4
CDR3 DNA: TGTGCCAGCAGCGGCGGGGGGCGGGATGAGCAGTTCTTC
CDR3 protein: CASSGGGRDEQFF

J gene: TRBJ1-1
D gene: TRBD1
clone size: NA
V gene: TRBV27
CDR3 DNA: TGTGCCAGCAGTTTATTCTTCGGGACAGGGGGAAACACTGAAGCTTTCTTT
CDR3 protein: CASSLFFGTGGNTEAFF

J gene: TRBJ1-2
D gene: NA
clone size: once
V gene: TRBV18
CDR3 DNA: TGTGCCAGCTCATCGGGCAGTCATGGCTACACCTTC
CDR3 protein: CASSSGSHGYTF

J gene: TRBJ2-2
D gene: TRBD2
clone size: NA
V gene: TRBV5-1
CDR3 DNA: TGCGCCAGCAGCTTGATAGCGGGGGGAGCCGGGGAGCTGTTTTTT
CDR3 protein: CASSLIAGGAGELFF

J gene: TRBJ2-5
D gene: NA
clone size: NA
V gene: TRBV5-1
CDR3 DNA: TGCGCCAGCAGCTTGGCGGTGGGGTCCCAAGAGACCCAGTACTTC
CDR3 protein: CASSLAVGSQETQYF

J gene: TRBJ2-3
D gene: NA
clone size: NA
V gene: TRBV5-6
CDR3 DNA: TGTGCCAGCAAGGGTGCAAAGGATACGCAGTATTTT
CDR3 protein: CASKGAKDTQYF

J gene: TRBJ2-1
D gene: TRBD2
clone size: NA
V gene: TRBV30
CDR3 DNA: TGTGCCTGGAGTGTAGGACTCCGGGGGGACAATGAGCAGTTCTTC
CDR3 protein: CAWSVGLRGDNEQFF

J gene: TRBJ1-6
D gene: NA
clone size: NA
V gene: TRBV7-9
CDR3 DNA: TGTGCCAGCAGCACCGACCTGGGGTATAATTCACCCCTCCACTTT
CDR3 protein: CASSTDLGYNSPLHF

J gene: TRBJ1-1
D gene: NA
clone size: few
V gene: TRBV11-2
CDR3 DNA: TGTGCCAGCAGCTTAGCCCGGTGGGGGTTTGAGGCTGAAGCTTTCTTT
CDR3 protein: CASSLARWGFEAEAFF

J gene: TRBJ1-1
D gene: NA
clone size: few
V gene: TRBV5-4
CDR3 DNA: TGTGCCAGCAGCGCAGCCTCCGGGGACTTTGAAGCTTTCTTT
CDR3 protein: CASSAASGDFEAFF

J gene: TRBJ1-2
D gene: NA
clone size: NA
V gene: TRBV7-2
CDR3 DNA: TGTGCCAGCAGCCCCGACCGGGGGAAAGGATATGGCTACACCTTC
CDR3 protein: CASSPDRGKGYGYTF

J gene: TRBJ1-6
D gene: NA
clone size: few
V gene: TRBV19
CDR3 DNA: TGTGCCAGTAGGGCGGGGGATCTCGGAGGTGGCCCCCTCCACTTT
CDR3 protein: CASRAGDLGGGPLHF

J gene: TRBJ1-6
D gene: TRBD1
clone size: NA
V gene: TRBV18
CDR3 DNA: TGTGCCAGCTCCCCAAGGGGGGACAGGGGGTCTTCCTATAATTCACCCCTCCACTTT
CDR3 protein: CASSPRGDRGSSYNSPLHF